Below are 14 T cell receptor beta chains sequenced from a single sample in a study of blood T cell repertoires in COVID-19. TCRdb's table, derived via immunoSEQ multiplex PCR, lists solely in-frame clones and lacks some. Counted here are about 32,000 clones, about 90% occurring once; the ten biggest clones make up roughly 1%. Sequencing was done on a sample of peripheral blood. Every receptor here comes from a man between 65 and 85 years old with active or convalescent COVID-19.

CDR3 DNA sequence: TGTGCCAGCAGTTACACGCGTACGAACACCGGGGAGCTGTTTTTT. Translated, it gives CASSYTRTNTGELFF. The V gene is TRBV6-2 or TRBV6-3, the J gene TRBJ2-2; D remains ambiguous. The V end was cut by 2 bases, the J end by 0 bases, with 7 bases between. The germline gives CDR1 MNHEY, CDR2 SVGEGT. The length of the CDR3 is 15 residues.

The chain couples TRBV14 to TRBJ1-6, with D perhaps TRBD1 (5 bases). V shed 0 bases and J shed 7 bases, with 10 bases lying between them. Germline CDR1 is SGHDN and CDR2 is FVKESK. The CDR3 has 15 amino acids. This chain's CDR3 is CASSQDWAGNSPLHF. Written as DNA, the CDR3 is TGTGCCAGCAGCCAAGATTGGGCAGGGAATTCACCCCTCCACTTT.

The J gene is TRBJ1-1, the V gene TRBV10-1; D not resolved. V shed 4 bases and J shed 1 base, with 7 bases lying between them. The CDR3 consists of 13 residues. The V gene's germline CDR1 is WNHNN and CDR2 SYGVQD (reference sequence). The CDR3 loop is CASSGRGNTEAFF. The CDR3 bases are TGCGCCAGCAGTGGAAGAGGGAACACTGAAGCTTTCTTT.

This chain joins TRBV5-1 and TRBJ2-1; the match to TRBD2 covers 15 bases. V shed 2 bases, J shed 2 bases, and the junction held 5 bases outside the gene matches. In germline, CDR1 is SGHRS, CDR2 YFSETQ. The CDR3 length is 18 residues. This CDR3 reads CASSFGGTSGRTYNEQFF. Written as DNA, the CDR3 is TGCGCCAGCAGCTTCGGGGGGACTAGCGGGAGGACCTACAATGAGCAGTTCTTC.

CDR3 DNA sequence: TGTGCCAGCAGCGTAGGAACGGGAACCTACAATGAGCAGTTCTTC. Translation gives CASSVGTGTYNEQFF. The chain couples TRBV9 to TRBJ2-1, with D perhaps TRBD2 (5 bases). V was clipped by 0 bases and J by 2 bases, with 9 bases between them. Germline loops: CDR1 SGDLS, CDR2 YYNGEE. The CDR3 extends over 15 amino acids.

This clone was recorded once. V is TRBV7-2 and J is TRBJ2-5, with 10 bases fitting TRBD1. Germline assignment: CDR1 SGHTA and CDR2 FQGNSA. This CDR3 contains 16 residues. Unmatched junction bases numbered 8, after V lost 5 bases and J lost 2 bases. The CDR3 reads CASSMGQGPSQETQYF. CDR3 DNA sequence: TGTGCCAGCAGCATGGGACAGGGGCCGTCTCAAGAGACCCAGTACTTC.

The V and J genes are TRBV28 and TRBJ2-7, with D unclear. CDR1 is MDHEN, CDR2 SYDVKM, per germline. This CDR3 contains 12 residues. The V and J ends lost 5 bases and 3 bases respectively, with 8 bases between them. CDR3 sequence (DNA): TGTGCCAGCAGTGACACATTCTACGAGCAGTACTTC. Amino acids: CASSDTFYEQYF.

CDR3 amino acids: CASSQDVPGSTDTQYF. CDR3 bases: TGCGCCAGCAGCCAAGATGTGCCGGGGAGCACAGATACGCAGTATTTT. This chain uses TRBV4-1 with TRBJ2-3; the D gene is possibly TRBD2 (5 bases). The V and J ends lost 0 bases and 0 bases respectively, with 10 bases between them. The CDR3 contains 16 residues. CDR1 is MGHRA and CDR2 is YSYEKL in the germline V gene.

The chain is built from TRBV7-9 and TRBJ1-4; 9 nucleotides agree with TRBD1. The CDR3 covers 16 residues. With 1 base clipped from V and 2 bases from J, the junction kept 2 bases outside the gene matches. CDR1 and CDR2 from the germline V gene are SEHNR and FQNEAQ (reference sequence). CDR3 bases: TGTGCCAGCAGCTTAGGGACAGGGGCGACTAATGAAAAACTGTTTTTT. Protein product: CASSLGTGATNEKLFF.

This rearrangement joins TRBV5-5 to TRBJ1-2, with D possibly TRBD1 on 6 matching bases. The CDR3 loop spans 12 amino acids. CDR1 is SGHKS and CDR2 is YYEKEE in the germline V gene (reference sequence). Trimming took 0 bases from V and 8 from J, leaving 8 bases between them. CDR3 coding DNA: TGTGCCAGCAGCTTGGTACAGGGCGGCTACACCTTC. It codes for CASSLVQGGYTF.

This clone has a single count. V is TRBV6-4 and J is TRBJ1-1; the D gene is possibly TRBD1 (5 bases). Germline loops: CDR1 MRHNA, CDR2 SNTAGT. The CDR3 has 13 amino acids. The germline V and J ends were trimmed by 4 bases and 3 bases, with 9 bases remaining between them. CDR3 in DNA: TGTGCCAGCAGTGCGAGCAGGGACACTGAAGCTTTCTTT. It translates to CASSASRDTEAFF.

V gene TRBV6-1 combines with J gene TRBJ1-1; perhaps TRBD1 as D (6 bases). The CDR3 extends over 16 amino acids. Germline V gene sequence: CDR1 MNHNS, CDR2 SASEGT. The V end was cut by 0 bases, the J end by 5 bases, with 16 bases between. For the CDR3, the DNA is TGTGCCAGCAGTGAAGCGCCGGGGGGCTGGCGAACTGAAGCTTTCTTT. This translates into CASSEAPGGWRTEAFF.

The chain has TRBV5-1 and TRBJ2-3, with a weak D call TRBD2 (6 bases). Per germline, CDR1 SGHRS and CDR2 YFSETQ. The CDR3 runs to 16 residues. V dropped 3 bases and J dropped 2 bases, with 16 bases sitting between them. The CDR3 spells CASSWGVSEDTDTQYF. Here the CDR3 DNA reads TGCGCCAGCAGCTGGGGGGTGTCCGAGGACACAGATACGCAGTATTTT.

The J gene is TRBJ1-1, the V gene TRBV6-6; 7 bases are shared with TRBD1. Germline trimming cut 6 bases from V and 3 bases from J; bases unmatched to any gene: 7. The CDR3 covers 14 residues. Germline lookup yields CDR1 MNHNY and CDR2 SVGAGI (reference sequence). CDR3 residues: CASSPGTDHTEAFF. The CDR3 nucleotides read TGTGCCAGCAGCCCCGGGACAGACCACACTGAAGCTTTCTTT.